What follows are 10 T cell receptor beta chains derived from one specimen sequenced in a study of identical twins. TCRdb re-called the 5' RACE reads through MiXCR, storing one row per CDR3 protein. Seen here are hundreds of thousands of distinct CDR3 sequences, around a sixth observed once, and the top ten hold around 13%. The same data also went into a second study, on T cells expressing NK-cell markers.

The sequencing input was PBMCs. Receptors originate from a woman in her late teens or twenties in good health.

As for this clonotype: At one end the junction does not follow the germline gene, possibly because of a read error. The chain employs TRBV5-1 and TRBJ2-7, with D unclear. There are 12 residues in the CDR3. The germline V gene has CDR1 SGHRS and CDR2 YFSETQ. CDR3 sequence (DNA): TGCGTCAGCAGCTTTACGGGCTACGAGCAGTACTTC. Translating gives CVSSFTGYEQYF.

This clonotype is a singleton in its sample. V is TRBV11-2 and J is TRBJ2-7; no firm D call. The CDR3 consists of 15 residues. Germline loops: CDR1 SGHAT, CDR2 FQNNGV. The V end lost 5 bases, the J end lost 3 bases, and 17 bases lay between the germline ends. CDR3 residues: CASSVPGLRSYEQYF. The CDR3, as DNA: TGTGCCAGCAGCGTCCCCGGTCTCAGGAGCTACGAGCAGTACTTC.

This chain links TRBV5-6 with TRBJ1-1; D is perhaps TRBD1 (5 bases). The CDR3 covers 16 residues. V was shortened by 1 base and J by 1 base, with 14 bases between the two germline ends. From germline, CDR1 is SGHDT and CDR2 YYEEEE. The CDR3, as DNA: TGTGCCAGCAGCTTGCCAGGGCTGCGAAGGAACACTGAAGCTTTCTTT. This sequence encodes CASSLPGLRRNTEAFF.

This clonotype came up a few times. This chain links TRBV6-4 with TRBJ1-2; D is unresolved. CDR3 size: 13 residues. Germline CDR1 and CDR2: MRHNA and SNTAGT. Between the trimmed V and J ends, which lost 2 bases and 0 bases, there was a span of 4 bases. The CDR3 DNA reads as TGTGCCAGCAGTGACGGCACTAACTATGGCTACACCTTC. It specifies CASSDGTNYGYTF.

This clonotype has just a few counts. This chain uses TRBV20-1 with TRBJ1-1, with D tentatively TRBD1 (5 bases). Trimming removed 6 bases at V and 2 bases at J, with 16 bases between. Germline-derived CDR1 and CDR2 are DFQATT and SNEGSKA (reference sequence). The CDR3 length is 14 residues. The CDR3 bases are TGCAGTGCAAGCATGGCGGGGGTTAACACTGAAGCTTTCTTT. It encodes CSASMAGVNTEAFF.

The chain couples TRBV10-2 to TRBJ2-1, with D possibly matching TRBD2 (6 bases). Trimming removed 6 bases from V and 10 bases from J, with 10 bases in between. The CDR3 contains 11 residues. Germline assignment: CDR1 WSHSY and CDR2 SAAADI. CDR3 in amino acids: CASRLAYEQFF. The CDR3 DNA follows: TGCGCCAGCAGACTAGCATACGAGCAGTTCTTC.

In this sample, this clonotype turned up many times. This chain uses TRBV12-3 or TRBV12-4 with TRBJ2-7; TRBD2 aligns across 9 bases. J was trimmed by 4 bases and V by 2 bases; bases with no gene match: 0. The length of the CDR3 is 13 residues. The CDR3 DNA follows: TGTGCCAGCAGTTTACTAGCGGGGTACGAGCAGTACTTC. Translating gives CASSLLAGYEQYF.

The J gene is TRBJ1-1, the V gene TRBV5-1; D remains unclear. V lost 2 bases, J lost 5 bases, and 16 bases lay in between. The CDR3 totals 15 residues. Per germline, CDR1 SGHRS and CDR2 YFSETQ. CDR3 residues: CASSLETKGGTEAFF. CDR3 DNA: TGCGCCAGCAGCTTAGAAACGAAGGGAGGGACTGAAGCTTTCTTT.

The genes are TRBV18 and TRBJ2-7; D not resolved. Germline V gene lookup returns CDR1 KGHSH and CDR2 LQKENI. This CDR3 region has 12 residues. V lost 3 bases to trimming and J lost 6 bases, with 9 bases between them. CDR3 in DNA: TGTGCCAGCTCACCTCCCGAATGCGAGCAGTACTTC. This translates into CASSPPECEQYF.

This clonotype showed up just a few times. The genes are TRBV29-1 and TRBJ2-3; 9 bases line up with TRBD1. V was pared by 1 base and J by 5 bases, with 10 bases of the junction left unmatched. CDR1 is SQVTM, CDR2 ANQGSEA, per germline. This CDR3 comprises 16 residues. The CDR3 is CSVEGAGDRARDTQYF. DNA for the CDR3: TGCAGCGTTGAAGGGGCGGGGGACAGGGCACGAGATACGCAGTATTTT.